Listed here are 3 T cell receptor beta chains from one sample, sequenced in a study of T cell responses to AZD1222 COVID-19 vaccine. This table comes from immunoSEQ multiplex PCR, and its TCRdb copy is limited to in-frame clones, with some not included. The table lists approximately 140,000 clones, approximately 90% of them singletons. The specimen comprised peripheral blood, sampled 28 days after the second AZD1222 dose. The receptors were sampled from an adult who received the AZD1222 COVID-19 vaccine.

This chain connects TRBV19 to TRBJ2-1; TRBD1 is a possible D gene (6 bases). Between the trimmed V and J ends, which lost 9 bases and 8 bases, there was a span of 14 bases. Germline CDR1 is LNHDA and CDR2 is SQIVND (reference sequence). The CDR3 loop spans 12 amino acids. CDR3 protein: CARLNRAHEQFF. The CDR3 bases are TGTGCCAGACTAAACAGGGCCCATGAGCAGTTCTTC.

The chain joins TRBV9 to TRBJ1-1; unclear D gene. Between the trimmed V and J ends, which lost 3 bases and 1 base, there was a span of 13 bases. The CDR3 extends over 15 amino acids. From germline, CDR1 is SGDLS and CDR2 YYNGEE. This CDR3 reads CASSGGGLRNTEAFF. The CDR3 region has the DNA TGTGCCAGCAGCGGAGGAGGTCTGAGGAACACTGAAGCTTTCTTT.

The gene calls are TRBV7-2 and TRBJ2-5; TRBD2 matches 8 bases. The V gene's germline CDR1 is SGHTA and CDR2 FQGNSA. Losses at the gene ends were 0 bases for V and 2 bases for J; bases not matched to a gene: 5. This CDR3 has 16 amino acids. This chain's CDR3 is CASSLAPGGGQETQYF. The DNA of the CDR3 is TGTGCCAGCAGCTTAGCGCCCGGGGGGGGGCAAGAGACCCAGTACTTC.